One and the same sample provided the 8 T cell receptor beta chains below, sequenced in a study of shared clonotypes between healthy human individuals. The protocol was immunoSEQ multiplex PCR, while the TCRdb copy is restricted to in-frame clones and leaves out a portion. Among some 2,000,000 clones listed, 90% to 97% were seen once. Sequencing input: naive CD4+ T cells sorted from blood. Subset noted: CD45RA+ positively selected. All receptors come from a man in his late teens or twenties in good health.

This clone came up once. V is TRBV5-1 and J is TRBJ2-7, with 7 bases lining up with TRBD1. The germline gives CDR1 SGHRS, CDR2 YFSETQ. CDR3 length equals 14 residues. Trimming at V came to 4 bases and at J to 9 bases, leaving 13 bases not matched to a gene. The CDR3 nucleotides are TGCGCCAGCAGCCCTTCCAGTGACAGGGTCGGGCAGTACTTC. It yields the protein CASSPSSDRVGQYF.

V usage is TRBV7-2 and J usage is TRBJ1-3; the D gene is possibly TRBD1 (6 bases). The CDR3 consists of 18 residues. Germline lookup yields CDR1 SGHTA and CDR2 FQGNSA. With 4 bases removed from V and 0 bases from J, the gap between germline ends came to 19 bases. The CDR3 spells CASSSAHGGSRSGNTIYF. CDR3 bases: TGTGCCAGCAGCTCGGCCCACGGGGGCTCCCGCTCTGGAAACACCATATATTTT. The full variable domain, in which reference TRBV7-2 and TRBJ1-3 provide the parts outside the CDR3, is GAGVSQSPSNKVTEKGKDVELRCDPISGHTALYWYRQSLGQGLEFLIYFQGNSAPDKSGLPSDRFSAERTGGSVSTLTIQRTQQEDSAVYLCASSSAHGGSRSGNTIYFGEGSWLTVV.

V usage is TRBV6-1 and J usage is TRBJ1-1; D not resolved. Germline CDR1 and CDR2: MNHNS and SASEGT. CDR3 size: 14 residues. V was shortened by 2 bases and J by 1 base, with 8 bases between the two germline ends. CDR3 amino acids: CASSERVGNTEAFF. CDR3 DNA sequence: TGTGCCAGCAGTGAAAGGGTGGGGAACACTGAAGCTTTCTTT.

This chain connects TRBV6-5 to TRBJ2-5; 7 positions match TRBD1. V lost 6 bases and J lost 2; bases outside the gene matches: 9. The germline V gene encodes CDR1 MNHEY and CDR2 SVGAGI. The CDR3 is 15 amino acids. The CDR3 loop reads CASRKDRAGQETQYF. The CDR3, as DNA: TGTGCCAGCAGGAAAGACAGGGCAGGACAAGAGACCCAGTACTTC.

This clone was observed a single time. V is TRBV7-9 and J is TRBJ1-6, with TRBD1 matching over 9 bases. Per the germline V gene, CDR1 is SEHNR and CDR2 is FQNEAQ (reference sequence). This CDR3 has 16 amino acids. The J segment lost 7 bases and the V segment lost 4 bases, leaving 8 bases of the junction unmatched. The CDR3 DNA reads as TGTGCCAGCAGCTCACAGGGGGCCCTTGGGAATTCACCCCTCCACTTT. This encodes CASSSQGALGNSPLHF.

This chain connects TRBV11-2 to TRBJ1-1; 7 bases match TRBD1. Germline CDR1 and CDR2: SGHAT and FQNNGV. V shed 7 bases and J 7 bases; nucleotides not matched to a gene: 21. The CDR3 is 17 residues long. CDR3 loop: CASTPQRVGGEGYEAFF. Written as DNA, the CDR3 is TGTGCCAGCACGCCCCAAAGGGTAGGGGGCGAAGGTTATGAAGCTTTCTTT. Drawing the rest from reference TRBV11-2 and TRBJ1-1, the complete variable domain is EAGVAQSPRYKIIEKRQSVAFWCNPISGHATLYWYQQILGQGPKLLIQFQNNGVVDDSQLPKDRFSAERLKGVDSTLKIQPAKLEDSAVYLCASTPQRVGGEGYEAFFGQGTRLTVV.

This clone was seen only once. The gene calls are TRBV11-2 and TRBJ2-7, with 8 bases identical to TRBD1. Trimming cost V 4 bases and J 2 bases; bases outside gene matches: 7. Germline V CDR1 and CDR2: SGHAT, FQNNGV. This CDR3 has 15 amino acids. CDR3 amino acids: CASSSRQGSPYEQYF. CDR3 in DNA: TGTGCCAGCAGCTCGCGACAGGGGTCCCCCTACGAGCAGTACTTC.

The CDR3 is CASTASGKGALVGYTF. The CDR3 DNA sequence: TGTGCCAGTACCGCCTCGGGGAAGGGGGCCCTCGTGGGCTACACCTTC. The chain uses TRBV19 and TRBJ1-2, with 7 bases lining up with TRBD1. Unmatched junction bases numbered 19, after V lost 7 bases and J lost 8 bases. Germline assignment: CDR1 LNHDA and CDR2 SQIVND (reference sequence). The CDR3 runs 16 residues.